The 23 T cell receptor beta chains presented below share a single source sample, sequenced in a study of T-cell reconstitution after alpha-beta-depleted transplantation in children. Unique molecular identifiers were used in preparing the TCRbeta library. Each CDR3 protein gets one entry after TCRdb re-called the PCR reads with MiXCR. The data hold 200,000 to 250,000 distinct CDR3 sequences, with approximately 11% observed a single time. The sequencing used PBMCs, collected before TCRalphabeta/CD19-depleted stem cell transplant. The receptors come from a child under two years old with acute myeloid leukemia, due to receive a stem cell transplant.

There are many counts of this clonotype. This rearrangement joins TRBV20-1 to TRBJ2-5, with a possible D match to TRBD2 (5 bases). CDR1 DFQATT and CDR2 SNEGSKA come from the germline V gene (reference sequence). Trimming took off 7 bases at V and 4 bases at J, with 16 bases between the two ends. This CDR3 contains 13 residues. Written as DNA, the CDR3 is TGCAGTGGAAATGGCGGAGGAATAGAGACCCAGTACTTC. This sequence encodes CSGNGGGIETQYF.

In this sample, this clonotype turned up many times. This chain uses TRBV7-3 with TRBJ2-2, with D unclear. The CDR3 consists of 13 residues. Trimming pared 0 bases from V and 6 bases from J, leaving 5 bases between. The germline gives CDR1 SGHTA, CDR2 FQGTGA. The CDR3 coding sequence is TGTGCCAGCAGCTTAACCCCGTCCGGGGAGCTGTTTTTT. Translation gives CASSLTPSGELFF.

This clonotype has more than one count but fewer than ten. This chain links TRBV5-1 with TRBJ2-5; the match to TRBD2 covers 12 bases. Germline loops: CDR1 SGHRS, CDR2 YFSETQ. Trimming took 3 bases from V and 1 from J; bases not matched to a gene: 4. The CDR3 has 16 residues. The CDR3 DNA follows: TGCGCCAGCAGCTGGAGGACTAGCGGGGCCCAAGAGACCCAGTACTTC. Protein product: CASSWRTSGAQETQYF.

This clonotype was recorded at least ten times. The V gene is TRBV7-9, the J gene TRBJ2-5; D ambiguous. Deletions cut 4 bases from V and 2 bases from J, with 14 bases between. Germline assignment: CDR1 SEHNR and CDR2 FQNEAQ (reference sequence). The CDR3 is made up of 15 amino acids. CDR3 sequence: CASSSSRTEQETQYF. CDR3 nucleotides: TGTGCCAGCAGCTCCAGTAGGACGGAACAAGAGACCCAGTACTTC.

This clonotype was seen ten or more times. V is TRBV20-1 and J is TRBJ2-3, with D unresolved. The germline V and J ends were trimmed by 4 bases and 5 bases, with 7 bases remaining between them. This CDR3 contains 11 residues. Germline assignment: CDR1 DFQATT and CDR2 SNEGSKA (reference sequence). The chain's CDR3 is CSATPEDTQYF. The CDR3 bases are TGCAGTGCTACCCCCGAAGATACGCAGTATTTT.

This clonotype was counted many times. The chain recombines TRBV7-9 with TRBJ1-5, with 9 positions matching TRBD1. The CDR3 is made up of 15 amino acids. Germline CDR1 reads SEHNR; CDR2 reads FQNEAQ (reference sequence). With V trimmed by 2 bases and J by 7 bases, 6 bases remained unmatched. The CDR3 loop is CASSLTGGDGQPQHF. The CDR3 region has the DNA TGTGCCAGCAGCTTAACAGGGGGCGATGGGCAGCCCCAGCATTTT.

This clonotype was observed a handful of times. This chain connects TRBV5-1 to TRBJ1-4; D is undetermined. The germline CDR1 and CDR2 sequences are SGHRS and YFSETQ. The CDR3 totals 12 residues. The V and J ends lost 1 base and 6 bases respectively, with 4 bases between them. CDR3 sequence (DNA): TGCGCCAGCAGCTTGACAGATGAAAAACTGTTTTTT. This gives the protein CASSLTDEKLFF.

This clonotype was picked up many times. The V and J genes are TRBV28 and TRBJ2-7, with D possibly TRBD2 on 5 matching bases. The ends were cut back, 2 bases at V and 4 bases at J, with 9 bases in the middle. CDR3 length equals 13 residues. Germline V gene lookup returns CDR1 MDHEN and CDR2 SYDVKM. DNA for the CDR3: TGTGCCAGCAGTTTACCCCCGGGGTACGAGCAGTACTTC. Residues: CASSLPPGYEQYF.

This clonotype was seen ten or more times. The V and J genes are TRBV20-1 and TRBJ1-4; perhaps TRBD1 as D (5 bases). The CDR3 is 16 residues long. Germline lookup yields CDR1 DFQATT and CDR2 SNEGSKA (reference sequence). The germline V and J ends were trimmed by 6 bases and 0 bases, with 17 bases remaining between them. The DNA for the CDR3 is TGCAGTGCCCAAGCCGGGGACCTAGCAACTAATGAAAAACTGTTTTTT. Its protein is CSAQAGDLATNEKLFF.

This clonotype was observed many times. The J gene is TRBJ2-2, the V gene TRBV10-3, with unresolved D. Deletions cut 6 bases from V and 3 bases from J, with 5 bases between. The CDR3 consists of 12 residues. The germline gives CDR1 ENHRY, CDR2 SYGVKD. The CDR3 DNA reads as TGTGCCATCAGCCCGGACACCGGGGAGCTGTTTTTT. Translating it yields CAISPDTGELFF.

This clonotype was counted ten times or more. The chain is built from TRBV12-3 or TRBV12-4 and TRBJ1-2, with 8 bases matching TRBD1. The CDR3 totals 13 residues. With V trimmed by 0 bases and J by 8 bases, 2 bases remained unmatched. The CDR3, as DNA: TGTGCCAGCAGTTTAGCGGACAGGGCGGGCTACACCTTC. Protein sequence: CASSLADRAGYTF.

This clonotype was counted at least ten times. Its ends do not fully match the called genes, so a read error is possible. J is TRBJ2-6 and V is TRBV10-3; TRBD2 matches at 13 bases. The CDR3 contains 19 residues. Germline CDR1 reads ENHRY; CDR2 reads SYGVKD. CDR3 sequence: CAITEGLAGPISGANVLTF. The CDR3 DNA is TGTGCCATCACTGAGGGACTAGCGGGACCTATCTCTGGGGCCAACGTCCTGACTTTC.

This clonotype was counted many times. This sequence joins TRBV7-2 and TRBJ2-7; 9 positions agree with TRBD1. Per the germline V gene, CDR1 is SGHTA and CDR2 is FQGNSA. The CDR3 runs to 15 residues. J lost 2 bases, V lost 3 bases, and 5 bases had no gene match. This chain's CDR3 is CASSFDRGEPYEQYF. The CDR3 nucleotides read TGTGCCAGCAGCTTTGACAGGGGGGAACCCTACGAGCAGTACTTC.

The J gene is TRBJ1-2, the V gene TRBV5-1; 10 positions agree with TRBD1. This CDR3 has 14 amino acids. Trimming removed 4 bases from V and 7 bases from J; junction bases left unmatched: 7. The germline V gene has CDR1 SGHRS and CDR2 YFSETQ. For the CDR3, the DNA is TGCGCCAGCAGCGGGACAGGGGCATCTGGTGGCTACACCTTC. The encoded protein is CASSGTGASGGYTF.

This clonotype has at least ten counts. J is TRBJ2-4 and V is TRBV24-1; no reliable D call. CDR1 is KGHDR, CDR2 SFDVKD, per germline. The CDR3 has 14 amino acids. Deletions cut 4 bases from V and 0 bases from J, with 6 bases between. The CDR3 spells CATSDSVAKNIQYF. Here the CDR3 DNA reads TGTGCCACCAGTGACTCCGTAGCCAAAAACATTCAGTACTTC.

In this sample, this clonotype turned up many times. V gene TRBV6-1 combines with J gene TRBJ2-2; 9 positions match TRBD1. V lost 6 bases and J lost 5; bases outside the gene matches: 7. CDR1 is MNHNS, CDR2 SASEGT, per germline. CDR3 length equals 15 residues. The CDR3 DNA follows: TGTGCCAGCAGAGCCCGGGACAGGGTTACCGGGGAGCTGTTTTTT. Amino acids: CASRARDRVTGELFF.

This clonotype showed up many times. V is TRBV7-7 and J is TRBJ2-1, with 9 bases aligning to TRBD2. The CDR3 contains 15 residues. CDR1 is SSHAT, CDR2 FNYEAQ, per germline (reference sequence). V was pared by 5 bases and J by 8 bases, with 10 bases of the junction left unmatched. The CDR3 DNA reads as TGTGCCAGCAGCCCCCGAAGCGGGGGGTCATATGAGCAGTTCTTC. Its translation is CASSPRSGGSYEQFF.

This clonotype has a count of ten or more. V and J are TRBV24-1 and TRBJ1-2; D is possibly TRBD1 (6 bases). Trimming removed 5 bases from V and 3 bases from J, with 9 bases in between. The CDR3 extends over 13 amino acids. Per the germline V gene, CDR1 is KGHDR and CDR2 is SFDVKD. In DNA, the CDR3 is TGTGCCACCAGTGTAGGGGGGCACTATGGCTACACCTTC. Its protein product is CATSVGGHYGYTF.

This clonotype came up many times. The rearrangement joins TRBV6-5 to TRBJ2-1, with TRBD2 matching over 7 bases. Looked up from germline, CDR1 is MNHEY and CDR2 is SVGAGI. V gave up 7 bases and J gave up 6 bases; unmatched junction bases: 6. CDR3 length: 13 amino acids. CDR3 protein: CASTGGSLNEQFF. The CDR3 DNA sequence: TGTGCCAGCACGGGGGGTTCCCTCAATGAGCAGTTCTTC.

This sequence joins TRBV21-1 and TRBJ2-7; the table names TRBD2, a call not compared with the DNA. TRBV21-1 is a listed pseudogene. This CDR3 is 15 amino acids long. CDR3 DNA: TGTGCCAGCAGCAAAACTAGCGGGAGGGCCTACGAGCAGTACTTC. Amino acids: CASSKTSGRAYEQYF.

V gene TRBV2 combines with J gene TRBJ2-1, with 12 bases fitting TRBD1. CDR1 and CDR2 from the germline V gene are SNHLY and FYNNEI. V shed 6 bases and J 9 bases; nucleotides not matched to a gene: 6. There are 14 residues in the CDR3. CDR3 nucleotide sequence: TGTGCCAGCAGCGGGGACAGGGGGCTCAGTGAGCAGTTCTTC. Translated, it gives CASSGDRGLSEQFF. Complete variable domain (other parts from reference TRBV2 and TRBJ2-1): EPEVTQTPSHQVTQMGQEVILRCVPISNHLYFYWYRQILGQKVEFLVSFYNNEISEKSEIFDDQFSVERPDGSNFTLKIRSTKLEDSAMYFCASSGDRGLSEQFFGPGTRLTVL.

About this clonotype: A clone one base away is much larger, so this may be a read error. The rearrangement uses TRBV21-1 and TRBJ2-5; TRBD1, the D gene given by the table, was not confirmed from the DNA. TRBV21-1 is noted as a pseudogene. This CDR3 is built from 14 residues. The chain's CDR3 is CASRGDKVNQTQYF. The CDR3, as DNA: TGTGCCAGCAGGGGGGACAAGGTTAATCAGACCCAGTACTTC.

This clonotype has at least ten counts. The chain carries TRBV7-2 and TRBJ1-1; no reliable D call. The germline V and J ends were trimmed by 6 bases and 5 bases, with 16 bases remaining between them. Germline CDR1 SGHTA, CDR2 FQGNSA. This CDR3 is built from 14 residues. CDR3 nucleotides: TGTGCCAGCAGTTCTAGCCACAGTGGAACTGAAGCTTTCTTT. Translated, it gives CASSSSHSGTEAFF.